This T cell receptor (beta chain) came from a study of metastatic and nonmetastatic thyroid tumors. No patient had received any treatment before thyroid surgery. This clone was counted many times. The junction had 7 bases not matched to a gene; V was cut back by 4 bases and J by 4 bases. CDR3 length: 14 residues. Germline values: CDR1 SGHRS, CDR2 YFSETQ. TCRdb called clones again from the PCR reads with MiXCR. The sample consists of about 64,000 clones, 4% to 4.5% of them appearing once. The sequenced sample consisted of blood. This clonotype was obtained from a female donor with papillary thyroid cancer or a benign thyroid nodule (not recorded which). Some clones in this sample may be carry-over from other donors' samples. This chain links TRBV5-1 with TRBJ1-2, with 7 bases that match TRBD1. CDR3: CASSLKGQTYGYTF. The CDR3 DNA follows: TGCGCCAGCAGCCTTAAGGGACAGACCTATGGCTACACCTTC.